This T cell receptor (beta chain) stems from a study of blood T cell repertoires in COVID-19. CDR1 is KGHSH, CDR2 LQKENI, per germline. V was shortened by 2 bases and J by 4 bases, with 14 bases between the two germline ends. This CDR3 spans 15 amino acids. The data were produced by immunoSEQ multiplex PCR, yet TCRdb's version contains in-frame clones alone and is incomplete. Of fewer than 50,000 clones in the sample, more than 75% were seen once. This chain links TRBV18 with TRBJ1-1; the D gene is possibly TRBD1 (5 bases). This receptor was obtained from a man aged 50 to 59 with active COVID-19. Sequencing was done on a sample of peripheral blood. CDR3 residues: CASSPSRGDITEAFF. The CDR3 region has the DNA TGTGCCAGCTCACCATCGCGGGGCGATATCACTGAAGCTTTCTTT.